This T cell receptor (beta chain) was captured by sequencing in a study of blood T cell repertoires in COVID-19. On the study more broadly: Specimens from acute and convalescent COVID-19 originated in the United States, Italy and Spain.

Generated by immunoSEQ multiplex PCR, the TCRdb table keeps only in-frame clones and is missing some. The sample includes about 150,000 clones, around 83% of them seen just once. Germline V gene lookup returns CDR1 SGHVS and CDR2 FNYEAQ. CDR3 size: 15 residues. With 1 base removed from V and 5 bases from J, the gap between germline ends came to 11 bases. The chain recombines TRBV7-6 with TRBJ1-4; no definite D call. The clonotype originates from a woman aged 45-60 years in a cohort sampled during active or convalescent COVID-19. The sequenced material came from peripheral blood. The CDR3 is CASSLGPETNEKLFF. In DNA form, the CDR3 reads TGTGCCAGCAGCTTAGGTCCAGAAACAAATGAAAAACTGTTTTTT. Full variable domain (missing parts from reference TRBV7-6 and TRBJ1-4): GAGVSQSPRYKVTKRGQDVALRCDPISGHVSLYWYRQALGQGPEFLTYFNYEAQQDKSGLPNDRFSAERPEGSISTLTIQRTEQRDSAMYRCASSLGPETNEKLFFGSGTQLSVL.